This TCR beta chain was identified during a study of patients and donors after allogeneic stem cell transplantation. This clonotype was counted between two and nine times. The CDR3 consists of 11 residues. V was pared by 5 bases and J by 5 bases, with 10 bases between. Germline CDR1 DFQATT, CDR2 SNEGSKA (reference sequence). Each CDR3 protein is one row after TCRdb ran MiXCR on the RT-PCR reads. In the table there are roughly 880,000 distinct CDR3 sequences, under 20% of which are singletons. The sample consisted of blood, either unsorted or a sorted T cell fraction (not recorded which). This TCR came from a human donor who was either an allogeneic HSCT recipient or a stem cell or donor lymphocyte infusion donor (not recorded which). It is not recorded whose cells these are; they may come from a transplant donor. The chain is built from TRBV20-1 and TRBJ2-7; the D is unclear. The CDR3 region is CSAGKVDEQYF. CDR3 DNA: TGCAGTGCTGGGAAAGTGGACGAGCAGTACTTC.